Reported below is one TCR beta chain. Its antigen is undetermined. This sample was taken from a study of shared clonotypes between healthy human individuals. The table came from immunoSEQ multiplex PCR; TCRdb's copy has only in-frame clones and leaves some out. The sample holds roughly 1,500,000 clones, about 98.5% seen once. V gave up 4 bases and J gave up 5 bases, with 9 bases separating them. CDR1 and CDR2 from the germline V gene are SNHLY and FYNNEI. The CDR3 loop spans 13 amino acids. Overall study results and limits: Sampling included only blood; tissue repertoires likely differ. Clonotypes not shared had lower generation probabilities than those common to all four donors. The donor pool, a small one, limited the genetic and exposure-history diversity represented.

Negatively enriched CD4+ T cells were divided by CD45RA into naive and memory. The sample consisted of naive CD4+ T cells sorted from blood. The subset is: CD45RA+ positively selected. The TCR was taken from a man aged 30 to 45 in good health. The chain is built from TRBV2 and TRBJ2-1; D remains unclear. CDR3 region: CASSVRSNNEQFF. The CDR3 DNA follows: TGTGCCAGCAGTGTAAGAAGTAACAATGAGCAGTTCTTC.